These 7 T cell receptor beta chains were all obtained from the same sample, sequenced in a study of T-cell memory formation after mild COVID-19. TCRdb called the 5' RACE reads again in MiXCR, with one record for every CDR3 protein. Of under 700,000 distinct CDR3 sequences listed, about a fifth are singletons. The sample consisted of PBMCs or a T cell subset sorted from them (not recorded which). These receptors were obtained from an adult woman who had mild COVID-19 (a few samples of this study predate the infection). Cell type and time point are not known.

This clonotype was seen a few times. The chain uses TRBV20-1 and TRBJ2-1; TRBD2 might be the D (6 bases). The germline V and J ends were trimmed by 6 bases and 7 bases, with 13 bases remaining between them. The germline V gene has CDR1 DFQATT and CDR2 SNEGSKA (reference sequence). There are 12 residues in the CDR3. The CDR3 loop is CSAPDRGNEQFF. In DNA form, the CDR3 reads TGCAGTGCCCCGGACCGGGGGAATGAGCAGTTCTTC.

This clonotype was seen only a few times. The chain combines TRBV20-1 with TRBJ1-2; 7 positions agree with TRBD1. V lost 6 bases, J lost 4 bases, and 11 bases stayed unmatched. CDR1 and CDR2 from the germline V gene are DFQATT and SNEGSKA (reference sequence). This CDR3 comprises 14 residues. This CDR3 reads CSARGQQYFYGYTF. CDR3 nucleotides: TGCAGTGCCAGGGGACAGCAGTACTTCTATGGCTACACCTTC.

This clonotype was detected a few times. The chain is built from TRBV7-9 and TRBJ1-4; D perhaps matches TRBD1 (5 bases). Germline CDR1 SEHNR, CDR2 FQNEAQ (reference sequence). This CDR3 region has 16 residues. Trimming pared 5 bases from V and 3 bases from J, leaving 16 bases between. This CDR3 reads CASSPGNGGSNEKLFF. CDR3 nucleotides: TGTGCCAGCAGCCCAGGCAATGGGGGATCTAATGAAAAACTGTTTTTT.

The table lists this clonotype with a few counts. This chain links TRBV24-1 with TRBJ2-3; no reliable D call. The CDR3 runs to 13 residues. V dropped 5 bases and J dropped 2 bases, with 7 bases sitting between them. Germline CDR1 reads KGHDR; CDR2 reads SFDVKD. CDR3 sequence (DNA): TGTGCCACCAGTGTGACTGTCACAGATACGCAGTATTTT. It codes for CATSVTVTDTQYF.

The chain links TRBV7-9 to TRBJ2-5, with TRBD2 matching 7 bases. The CDR3 sequence is 15 residues long. The trim removed 4 bases at V and 5 bases at J, leaving 10 bases unmatched. Germline-derived CDR1 and CDR2 are SEHNR and FQNEAQ (reference sequence). CDR3 nucleotide sequence: TGTGCCAGCAGCTACGAGCGGGGCCGGTGGGAGACCCAGTACTTC. Residues: CASSYERGRWETQYF.

V gene TRBV10-3 combines with J gene TRBJ2-5; D is perhaps TRBD2 (5 bases). V lost 7 bases, J lost 0 bases, and 9 bases lay in between. The CDR3 length is 13 residues. CDR1 and CDR2 from the germline V gene are ENHRY and SYGVKD. CDR3 coding DNA: TGTGCCATCATGCGGGCGGACCAAGAGACCCAGTACTTC. It is translated as CAIMRADQETQYF.

The chain combines TRBV24-1 with TRBJ1-1; 8 nucleotides align to TRBD1. The V gene end was trimmed by 4 bases and the J gene end by 5 bases; junction bases not matched to a gene: 5. CDR1 and CDR2 (germline): KGHDR, SFDVKD. The CDR3 length is 14 residues. The CDR3 spells CATSDGQGSTEAFF. The CDR3 DNA follows: TGTGCCACCAGTGACGGACAGGGTTCGACTGAAGCTTTCTTT.